This T cell receptor (beta chain) came from a study of blood T cell repertoires in COVID-19. Study context: COVID-19 samples, acute and convalescent, were from the United States, Italy and Spain.

In the authors' workflow: Cell counts per sample came from amplifying reference gene primers. Measured with immunoSEQ multiplex PCR; TCRdb has only the in-frame clones, and not every one. That table is the source of V, J and clone size, and D and trimming were worked out from the DNA. Of under 60,000 clones in the sample, approximately 87% are singletons; the top ten hold approximately 6%. Seattle patients were enrolled during active infection and followed longitudinally. The CDR3 has 17 residues. Per the germline V gene, CDR1 is LGHNA and CDR2 is YNFKEQ. V lost 4 bases to trimming and J lost 5 bases, with 18 bases between them.

This TCR was sampled from a woman aged 60-75 years with COVID-19, enrolled during active disease. Material for sequencing was peripheral blood. This chain links TRBV4-2 with TRBJ1-6; D is unclear. The CDR3 reads CASSLRRAGGNNSPLHF. The CDR3 DNA is TGTGCCAGCAGCCTCAGAAGGGCGGGTGGCAATAATTCACCCCTCCACTTT.